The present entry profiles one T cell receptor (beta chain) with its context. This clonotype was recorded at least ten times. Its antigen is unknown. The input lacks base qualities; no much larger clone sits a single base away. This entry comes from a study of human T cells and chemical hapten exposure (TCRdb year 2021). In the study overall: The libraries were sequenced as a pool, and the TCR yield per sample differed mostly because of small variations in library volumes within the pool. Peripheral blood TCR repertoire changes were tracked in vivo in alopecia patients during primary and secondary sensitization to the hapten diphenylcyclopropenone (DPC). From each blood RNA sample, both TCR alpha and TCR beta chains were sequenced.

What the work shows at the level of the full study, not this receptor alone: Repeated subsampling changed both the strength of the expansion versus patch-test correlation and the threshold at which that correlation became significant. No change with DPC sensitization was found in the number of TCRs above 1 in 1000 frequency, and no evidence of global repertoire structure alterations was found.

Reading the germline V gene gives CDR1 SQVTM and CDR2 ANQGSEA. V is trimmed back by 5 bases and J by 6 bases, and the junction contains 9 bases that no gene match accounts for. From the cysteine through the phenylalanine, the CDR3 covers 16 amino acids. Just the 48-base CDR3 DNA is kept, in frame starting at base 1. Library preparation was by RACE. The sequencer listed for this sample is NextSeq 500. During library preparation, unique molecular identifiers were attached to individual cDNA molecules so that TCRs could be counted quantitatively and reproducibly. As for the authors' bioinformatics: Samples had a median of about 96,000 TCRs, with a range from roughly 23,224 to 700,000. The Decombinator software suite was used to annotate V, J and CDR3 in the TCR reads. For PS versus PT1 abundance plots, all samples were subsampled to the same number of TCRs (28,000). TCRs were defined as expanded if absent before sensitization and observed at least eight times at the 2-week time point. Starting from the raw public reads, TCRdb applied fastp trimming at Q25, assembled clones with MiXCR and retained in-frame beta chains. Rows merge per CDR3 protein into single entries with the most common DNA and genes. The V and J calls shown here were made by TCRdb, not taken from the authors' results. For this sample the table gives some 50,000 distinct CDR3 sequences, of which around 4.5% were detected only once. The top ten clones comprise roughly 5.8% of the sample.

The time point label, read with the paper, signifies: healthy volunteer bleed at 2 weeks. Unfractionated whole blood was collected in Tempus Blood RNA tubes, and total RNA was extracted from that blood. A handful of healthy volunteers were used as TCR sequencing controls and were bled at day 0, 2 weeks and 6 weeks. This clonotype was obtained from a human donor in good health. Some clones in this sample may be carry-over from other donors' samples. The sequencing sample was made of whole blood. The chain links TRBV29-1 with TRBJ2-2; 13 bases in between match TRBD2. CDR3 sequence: CSVSTSGRPGAGELFF. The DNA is TGCAGCGTTTCGACTAGCGGGAGGCCGGGAGCCGGGGAGCTGTTTTTT.